This TCR beta chain originates from a study of tumor and adjacent non-tumor tissue in lung cancer. This CDR3 has 15 amino acids. In germline, CDR1 is SQVTM, CDR2 ANQGSEA. No cell sorting was done before RNA was extracted from the tissue. Turning to this clonotype: A much larger clone lies a single base off, so this may be a read error.

A modified ARM-PCR protocol with three rounds of nested PCR amplified TCRbeta. Each CDR3 protein gets one entry after TCRdb re-called the multiplex PCR reads with MiXCR. The sample lists about 93,000 distinct CDR3 sequences; around 57% were seen once. The clonotype originates from an older man with non-small cell lung cancer. V gene TRBV29-1 combines with J gene TRBJ2-3; weak D call: TRBD1 (5 bases). Sequencing used lung tumor tissue. CDR3 nucleotide sequence: TGCGGCGTTGAAGTCAAAAAGGGGTCCACAGATACGCAGTATTTT. It encodes CGVEVKKGSTDTQYF.